The rows below give T cell receptor beta chains drawn from one sample of a study of shared clonotypes between healthy human individuals. The method was immunoSEQ multiplex PCR; TCRdb's version includes in-frame clones alone and lacks a portion of them. The sample includes about 490,000 clones, about 78% seen only once; the top ten take more than 10%. Sequenced: PBMCs. The receptors shown here come from a woman in her thirties or forties in good health. Some clones in this sample may be carry-over from other donors' samples. Each CDR3 is given with its conserved first and last residue. D genes are given only for firm matches.

v_gene	j_gene	d_gene	CDR3nt	CDR3aa
TRBV5-4	TRBJ2-5	TRBD2	TGTGCCAGCAGCTTGCGCGGGAGTTCTAAGGAGACCCAGTACTTC	CASSLRGSSKETQYF
TRBV2	TRBJ2-7	NA	TGTGCCAGCAGTCGAGTAGCAAAGTTCTACGAGCAGTACTTC	CASSRVAKFYEQYF
TRBV30	TRBJ1-2	TRBD1	TGTGCCTGGAGTGACAGGGGGCGCAGCTATGGCTACACCTTC	CAWSDRGRSYGYTF
TRBV9	TRBJ1-1	NA	TGTGCCAGCAGCGTAGCCGGCGAAAACACTGAAGCTTTCTTT	CASSVAGENTEAFF
TRBV7-2	TRBJ2-3	NA	TGTGCCAGCAGCGGACCACAGGGAAGCACAGATACGCAGTATTTT	CASSGPQGSTDTQYF
TRBV30	TRBJ1-6	NA	TGTGCCGGGGCAGGGGCTAACTCACCCCTCCACTTT	CAGAGANSPLHF
TRBV27	TRBJ2-5	TRBD1	TGTGCCAGCAGTTTACTAGGGCGACAGGGTTACCAAGAGACCCAGTACTTC	CASSLLGRQGYQETQYF
TRBV30	TRBJ1-6	TRBD1	TGTGCCTGGAGTGTACAGGACAGGGGTAATTCACCCCTCCACTTT	CAWSVQDRGNSPLHF
TRBV5-1	TRBJ2-5	TRBD1	TGCGCCAGCAGCAAACCGGACAGGGGGCCCCAAGAGACCCAGTACTTC	CASSKPDRGPQETQYF
TRBV10-3	TRBJ1-1	TRBD1	TGTGCCATCAGCGCAAACAGGGGACGGTCCTCGGCGAACACTGAAGCTTTCTTT	CAISANRGRSSANTEAFF